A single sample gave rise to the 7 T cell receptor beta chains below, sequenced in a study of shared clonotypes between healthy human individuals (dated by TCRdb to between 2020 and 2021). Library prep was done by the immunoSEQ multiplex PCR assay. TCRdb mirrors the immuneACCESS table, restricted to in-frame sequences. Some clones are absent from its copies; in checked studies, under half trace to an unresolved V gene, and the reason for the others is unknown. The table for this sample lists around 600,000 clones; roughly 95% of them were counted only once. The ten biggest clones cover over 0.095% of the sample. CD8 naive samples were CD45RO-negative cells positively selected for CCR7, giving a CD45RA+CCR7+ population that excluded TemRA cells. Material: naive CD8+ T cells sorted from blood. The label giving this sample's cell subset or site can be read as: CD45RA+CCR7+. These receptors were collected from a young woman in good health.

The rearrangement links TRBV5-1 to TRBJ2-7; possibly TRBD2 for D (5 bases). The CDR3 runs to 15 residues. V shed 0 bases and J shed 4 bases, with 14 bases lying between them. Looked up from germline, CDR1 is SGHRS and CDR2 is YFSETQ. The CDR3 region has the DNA TGCGCCAGCAGCTTGGCCAGAGGGCTCGAATACGAGCAGTACTTC. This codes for CASSLARGLEYEQYF.

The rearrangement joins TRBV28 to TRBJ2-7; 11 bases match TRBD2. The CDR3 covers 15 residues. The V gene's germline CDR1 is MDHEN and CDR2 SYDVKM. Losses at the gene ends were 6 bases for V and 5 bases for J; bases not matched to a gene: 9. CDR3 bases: TGTGCCAGCAGACCCCAACTAGCGGGAGCTCACGAGCAGTACTTC. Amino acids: CASRPQLAGAHEQYF. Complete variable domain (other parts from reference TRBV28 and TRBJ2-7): DVKVTQSSRYLVKRTGEKVFLECVQDMDHENMFWYRQDPGLGLRLIYFSYDVKMKEKGDIPEGYSVSREKKERFSLILESASTNQTSMYLCASRPQLAGAHEQYFGPGTRLTVT.

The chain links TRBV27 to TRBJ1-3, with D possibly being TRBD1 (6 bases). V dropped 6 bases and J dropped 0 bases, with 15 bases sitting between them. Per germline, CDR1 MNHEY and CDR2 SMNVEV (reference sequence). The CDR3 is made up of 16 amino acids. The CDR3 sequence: CASRGPGASSGNTIYF. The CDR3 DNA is TGTGCCAGCAGGGGGCCAGGGGCAAGCTCTGGAAACACCATATATTTT.

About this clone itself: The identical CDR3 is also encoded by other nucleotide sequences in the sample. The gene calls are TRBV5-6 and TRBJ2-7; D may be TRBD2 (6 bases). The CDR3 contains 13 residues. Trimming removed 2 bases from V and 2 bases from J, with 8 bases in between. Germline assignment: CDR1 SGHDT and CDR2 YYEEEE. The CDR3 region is CASSFSGAYEQYF. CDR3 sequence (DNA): TGTGCCAGCAGCTTTAGCGGAGCCTACGAGCAGTACTTC. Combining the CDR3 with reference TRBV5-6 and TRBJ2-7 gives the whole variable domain DAGVTQSPTHLIKTRGQQVTLRCSPKSGHDTVSWYQQALGQGPQFIFQYYEEEERQRGNFPDRFSGHQFPNYSSELNVNALLLGDSALYLCASSFSGAYEQYFGPGTRLTVT.

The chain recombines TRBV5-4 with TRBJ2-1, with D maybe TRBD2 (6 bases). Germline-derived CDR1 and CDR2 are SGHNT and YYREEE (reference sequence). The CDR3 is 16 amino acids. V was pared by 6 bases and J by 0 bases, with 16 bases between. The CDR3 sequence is CASTSSGESSYNEQFF. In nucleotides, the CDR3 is TGTGCCAGCACCTCTTCGGGGGAAAGCTCCTACAATGAGCAGTTCTTC.

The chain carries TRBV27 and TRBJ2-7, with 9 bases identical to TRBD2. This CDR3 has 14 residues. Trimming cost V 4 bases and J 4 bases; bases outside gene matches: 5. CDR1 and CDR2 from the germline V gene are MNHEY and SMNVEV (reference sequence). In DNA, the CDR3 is TGTGCCAGCAGTTCTAGCGGGATTTCGTACGAGCAGTACTTC. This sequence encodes CASSSSGISYEQYF.

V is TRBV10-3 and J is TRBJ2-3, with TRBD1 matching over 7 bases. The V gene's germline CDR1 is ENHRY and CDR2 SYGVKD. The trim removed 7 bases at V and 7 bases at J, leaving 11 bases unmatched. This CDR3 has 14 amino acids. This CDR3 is CAINSGTESYTQYF. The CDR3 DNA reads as TGTGCCATCAATTCCGGGACAGAGTCATATACGCAGTATTTT.